This record concerns one TCR beta chain sequence. Authors' analysis steps: Amplification from reference gene primers served as the basis for estimated nucleated cell counts. The table came from immunoSEQ multiplex PCR; TCRdb's copy has only in-frame clones and leaves some out. V and J calls plus clone size are reproduced from that table; the DNA served to infer D and trimming. The sample lists under 85,000 clones, about 80% occurring once. This sample was taken from a study of blood T cell repertoires in COVID-19. The CDR3 length is 15 residues. V trimming: 1 base; J trimming: 0 bases; junction bases outside the gene matches: 1. The germline CDR1 and CDR2 sequences are LGHDT and YNNKEL (reference sequence).

The chain has TRBV3-1 (or the pseudogene TRBV3-2) and TRBJ2-7; TRBD2 agrees at 9 bases. This sequence was found in a man in his forties or fifties with COVID-19, enrolled during active disease. The specimen sequenced was peripheral blood. The CDR3 region has the DNA TGTGCCAGCAGCCAAGGGACTAGCGTCTCCTACGAGCAGTACTTC. Translated: CASSQGTSVSYEQYF.